This T cell receptor beta chain was recorded in a study of T-cell reconstitution after alpha-beta-depleted transplantation in children. General study results and limits: Fresh T-cell production supplied most of the T-cell counts and diversity seen one year after transplant.

This CDR3 spans 13 amino acids. V lost 5 bases and J lost 8, with 13 bases in between. Unique molecular identifiers tagged the TCRbeta library. TCRdb redid the calling of the PCR reads with MiXCR, one entry per CDR3 protein. The repertoire holds around 960,000 distinct CDR3 sequences, with less than 30% as singletons. On this clonotype itself: Its antigen remains unknown.

This chain uses TRBV12-3 or TRBV12-4 with TRBJ2-4; no clear D. The receptor was isolated from a boy younger than two who had a stem cell transplant for SCID, so the T cells may come from the graft donor. Here the sequenced sample was PBMCs, mostly from graft donor cells, taken 360 days after TCRalphabeta/CD19-depleted stem cell transplant. The CDR3: CASSPRGWDIQYF. CDR3 bases: TGTGCCAGCAGTCCCAGAGGTTGGGACATTCAGTACTTC.